This is a list of T cell receptor beta chains from one sample in a study of blood T cell repertoires in COVID-19. Method: immunoSEQ multiplex PCR; TCRdb's copy keeps in-frame clones and lacks some. This table holds some 75,000 clones, 75% to 90% found once. Sequences were obtained from peripheral blood. These receptors came from a man aged 50-60 years with COVID-19, enrolled during active disease. Both conserved end residues are part of each CDR3. Clone size is not always given. Where it is, it says once, few, many or a class for expanded clones.

cdr3_length clone_size j_call v_call cdr3_aa
13 NA TRBJ1-2 TRBV12-3/TRBV12-4 CASIKPGQYGYTF
16 NA TRBJ1-3 TRBV2 CASTIDDRVRGNTIYF
12 NA TRBJ2-1 TRBV12-3/TRBV12-4 CASRPRGNEQFF
16 NA TRBJ1-4 TRBV5-6 CASSSDLSGEGEKLFF
15 once TRBJ2-3 TRBV5-4 CASSNHGTGIDTQYF
18 NA TRBJ2-1 TRBV6-2/TRBV6-3 CASSYPKRLEGSYNEQFF
14 many TRBJ2-2 TRBV6-4 CASSLRQGAGELFF
15 NA TRBJ2-7 TRBV5-1 CASSLGTSGSYEQYF
16 NA TRBJ1-3 TRBV4-1 CASSRVLGAGGNTIYF
13 few TRBJ1-2 TRBV6-2/TRBV6-3 CASSPDTVYGYTF
15 NA TRBJ2-3 TRBV5-1 CATFPGTGGTDTQYF
15 NA TRBJ1-1 TRBV6-4 CASSGGQPSVTEAFF
16 NA TRBJ2-1 TRBV24-1 CATSDLRTGEYNEQFF
14 NA TRBJ1-2 TRBV30 CAWSPYPTGAGYTF
13 NA TRBJ1-6 TRBV6-5 CASTDSYNSPLHF
15 NA TRBJ1-5 TRBV10-3 CAISRTQQIDQPQHF
15 NA TRBJ2-4 TRBV2 CASSFQVVAKNIQYF
16 NA TRBJ2-5 TRBV9 CASSTRLAGGLETQYF
13 once TRBJ1-4 TRBV30 CAWSERLNEKLFF
14 NA TRBJ2-1 TRBV28 CASSLIPGVNEQFF
13 NA TRBJ1-2 TRBV20-1 CSASPREDYGYTF
15 NA TRBJ2-3 TRBV19 CASMRSASSTDTQYF
15 NA TRBJ1-1 TRBV28 CASSVGDRGYTEAFF
15 NA TRBJ2-1 TRBV9 CASSVALAGYNEQFF
16 NA TRBJ1-3 TRBV29-1 CSVTSRQGGSGNTIYF
15 NA TRBJ2-1 TRBV21-1 CASSTGNFSYNEQFF
15 NA TRBJ2-1 TRBV7-8 CASSLGAGASNEQFF
12 NA TRBJ1-2 TRBV12-3/TRBV12-4 CASRLRGAGYTF
14 once TRBJ1-1 TRBV6-5 CASSYGGQTGRAFF
15 NA TRBJ1-4 TRBV7-2 CASSFDRGRGEKLFF
14 once TRBJ2-7 TRBV28 CASSFNFQVHEQYF
15 NA TRBJ1-6 TRBV6-4 CASSDSRQGNSPLHF
15 NA TRBJ1-3 TRBV9 CASSVTGAVGNTIYF
15 NA TRBJ1-4 TRBV10-3 CAISESKGAQEKLFF
15 NA TRBJ2-7 TRBV2 CASNNPQGADYEQYF
13 NA TRBJ2-1 TRBV7-9 CASSLAGEDEQFF
14 NA TRBJ2-7 TRBV27 CASSPRGGAGEQYF
15 NA TRBJ2-7 TRBV5-1 CASSSLAGGAYEQYF
14 NA TRBJ1-1 TRBV9 CASRPGAENTEAFF
19 NA TRBJ2-4 TRBV19 CASSIAGGLAGSPKNIQYF
15 NA TRBJ2-7 TRBV6-6 CASTTFPSSSYEQYF
13 NA TRBJ1-1 TRBV19 CASSQQIRTEAFF
10 NA TRBJ1-1 TRBV28 CANRGTEAFF
18 NA TRBJ2-1 TRBV5-1 CASSEFSSGTSGSNEQFF
15 NA TRBJ2-1 TRBV18 CASSAGGQAYNEQFF
16 once TRBJ2-7 TRBV21-1 CASTSRGQDHFYEQYF
15 once TRBJ2-1 TRBV5-4 CASSLIEAGEGEQFF
17 NA TRBJ2-7 TRBV1 CTSSPPRLADLYYEQYF
16 NA TRBJ2-2 TRBV3-1/TRBV3-2 CASSRGTSGYTGELFF
14 many TRBJ2-1 TRBV4-3 CASSRTGGHNEQFF
14 NA TRBJ1-5 TRBV19 CASSIGTDNQPQHF